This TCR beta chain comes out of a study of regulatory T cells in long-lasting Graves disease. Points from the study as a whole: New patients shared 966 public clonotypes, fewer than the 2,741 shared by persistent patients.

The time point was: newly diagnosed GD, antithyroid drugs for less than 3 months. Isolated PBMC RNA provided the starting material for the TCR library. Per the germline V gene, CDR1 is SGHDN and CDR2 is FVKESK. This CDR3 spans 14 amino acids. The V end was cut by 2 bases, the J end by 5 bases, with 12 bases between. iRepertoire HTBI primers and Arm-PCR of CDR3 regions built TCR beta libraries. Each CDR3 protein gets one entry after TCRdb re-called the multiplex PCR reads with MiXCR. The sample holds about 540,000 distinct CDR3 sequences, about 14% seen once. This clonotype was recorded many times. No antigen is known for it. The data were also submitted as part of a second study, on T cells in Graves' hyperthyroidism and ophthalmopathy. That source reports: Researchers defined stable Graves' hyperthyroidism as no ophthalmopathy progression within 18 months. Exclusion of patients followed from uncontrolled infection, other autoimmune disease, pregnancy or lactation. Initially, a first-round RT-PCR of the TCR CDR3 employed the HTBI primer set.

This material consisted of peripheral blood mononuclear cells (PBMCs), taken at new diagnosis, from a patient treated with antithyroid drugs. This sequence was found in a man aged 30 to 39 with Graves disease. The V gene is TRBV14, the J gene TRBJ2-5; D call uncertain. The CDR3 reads CASSQKWVGETQYF. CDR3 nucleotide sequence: TGTGCCAGCAGCCAAAAATGGGTTGGGGAGACCCAGTACTTC.